This record concerns one T cell receptor beta chain sequence. Its binding antigen is unknown. No base qualities exist here, and no much larger clone lies one base off it. Collaborating institutions collected whole blood in K2EDTA tubes following their own protocols. For TCRbeta analysis, collaborators shipped samples in one of three forms: frozen whole blood, isolated PBMCs, or DNA extracted from either of those sample types. This entry comes from a study of blood T cell repertoires in COVID-19 (dated by TCRdb to between 2020 and 2021). Background on the whole study: Collaborator samples came from the United States, Italy and Spain and covered acute and convalescent phases of COVID-19. Subjects who had been exposed to COVID-19, were actively infected with it, or had recovered from it provided the deeply sampled blood TCRbeta repertoires that made up the dataset. A de-identified subject ID, COVID-19 status, age in years and sex were almost always included in the sample metadata. The prospective study material was composed of cDNA or gDNA derived from T cells, B-cell-depleted T cells, or PBMCs. Where available, HLA class I and class II types were obtained from metadata supplied by the sample provider rather than from assay-based typing. The samples were drawn from the first 160 participants of the ongoing ImmuneRACE study and from 950 to 1,500 subjects provided by 6 global collaborators. The repertoires were released in a freely available public database meant as a resource for research on the immune response to SARS-CoV-2. What the research found in general, with its limitations: The amount of clinical and demographic metadata varied by source and participant and was provided uncurated.

TCRbeta CDR3 regions were amplified from genomic DNA using the immunoSEQ Assay, a bias-controlled multiplex PCR. The source study handled its data this way. Within the assay, amplification of reference gene primers was used to estimate how many nucleated cells each sample contained. Sequence reads were collapsed and filtered to measure the absolute abundance of every unique TCRbeta CDR3 rearrangement. Productive Simpson clonality was computed per sample as the square root of Simpson's diversity index over productive rearrangements. This is the immuneACCESS table as TCRdb keeps it, with only in-frame sequences that have V and J called. A part of the clones is gone; compared with another copy, unresolved V genes explain less than half, and the rest is unexplained. The D gene and trimming were derived from the DNA, and the V and J assignments and clone size from that table. The sample table lists 90,000 to 100,000 clones, under 85% of them with a count of one. The ten largest clones take up around 12% of the sample.

The CDR3 runs 24 residues from the cysteine to the phenylalanine. This entry keeps only the CDR3 DNA: 72 bases, framed from base 1. The material sequenced was peripheral blood. The chain joins TRBV21-1 to TRBJ2-1; the D call of TRBD2 is as the table states it, not checked on the DNA. TRBV21-1 is given as a pseudogene. The origin of this receptor is a human donor in a cohort sampled during active COVID-19. The nucleotide sequence reads TGTGCCAGCAGCAAAGATGGTAACGGGATTAAGACTAGCGGGATTATCCACGGGGACAATGAGCAGTTCTTC. This sequence encodes CASSKDGNGIKTSGIIHGDNEQFF.